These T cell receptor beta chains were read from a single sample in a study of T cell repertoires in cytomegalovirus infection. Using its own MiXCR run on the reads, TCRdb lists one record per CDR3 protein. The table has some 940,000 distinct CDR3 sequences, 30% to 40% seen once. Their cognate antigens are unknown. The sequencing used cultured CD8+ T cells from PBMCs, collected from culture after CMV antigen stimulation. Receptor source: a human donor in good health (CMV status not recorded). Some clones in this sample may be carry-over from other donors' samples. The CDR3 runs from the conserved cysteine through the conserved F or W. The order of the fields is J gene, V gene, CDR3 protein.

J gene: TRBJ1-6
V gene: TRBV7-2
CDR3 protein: CASSTEVRVGQGSSPLHF

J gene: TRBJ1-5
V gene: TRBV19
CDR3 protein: CASSRQGWNQPQHF

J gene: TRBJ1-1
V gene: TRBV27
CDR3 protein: CASSFPGATARGTEAFF

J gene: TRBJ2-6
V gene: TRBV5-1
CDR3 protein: CASSLEGSSGANVLTF

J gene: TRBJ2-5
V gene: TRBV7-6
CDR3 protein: CASSLVTEETQYF

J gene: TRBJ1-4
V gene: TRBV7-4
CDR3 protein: CASSWDRENEKLFF

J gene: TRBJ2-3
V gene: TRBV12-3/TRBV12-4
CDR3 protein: CASSNDAGSTDTQYF

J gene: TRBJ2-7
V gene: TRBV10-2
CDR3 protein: CASSKSRDRLTYEQYF

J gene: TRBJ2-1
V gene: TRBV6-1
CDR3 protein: CASSEKAVHNEQFF

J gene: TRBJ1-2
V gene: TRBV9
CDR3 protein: CASSVVTGENGYTF

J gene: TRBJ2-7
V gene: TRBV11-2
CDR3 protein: CASSPELRGAREQYF

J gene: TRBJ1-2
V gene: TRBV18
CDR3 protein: CASSPYRVYGYTF

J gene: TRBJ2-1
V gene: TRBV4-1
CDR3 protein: CASSQALAGEQFF

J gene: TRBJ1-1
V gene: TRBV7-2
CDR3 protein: CASLGGLAFF

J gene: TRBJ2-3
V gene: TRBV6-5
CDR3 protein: CASSLTSGDMADTQYF

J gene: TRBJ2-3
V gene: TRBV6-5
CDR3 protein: CASSYSASGTDTQYF

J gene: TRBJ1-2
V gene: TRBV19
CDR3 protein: CASSITRRTDYGYTF

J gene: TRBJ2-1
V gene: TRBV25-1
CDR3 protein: CASSDRPSAYNEQFF

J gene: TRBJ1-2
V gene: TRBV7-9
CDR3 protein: CASTFRGRPANYGYTF

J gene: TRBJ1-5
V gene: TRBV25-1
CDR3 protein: CASSVQDRGLRCNQPQHF

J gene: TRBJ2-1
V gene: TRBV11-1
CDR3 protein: CASSLERGPFNEQFF

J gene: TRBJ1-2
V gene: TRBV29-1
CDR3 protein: CSVDGDGGLDGYTF

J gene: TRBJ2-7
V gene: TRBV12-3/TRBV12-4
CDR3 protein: CASSFEGKWWAEQYF

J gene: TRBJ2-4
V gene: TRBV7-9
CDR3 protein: CASSLVPGENSHIQYF

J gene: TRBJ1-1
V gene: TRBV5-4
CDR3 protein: CASSLISQTEAFF

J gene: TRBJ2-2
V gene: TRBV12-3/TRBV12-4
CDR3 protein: CASSFFPRDGHTGELFF

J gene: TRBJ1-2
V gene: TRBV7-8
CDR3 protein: CASSPNPTGTNYGYTF

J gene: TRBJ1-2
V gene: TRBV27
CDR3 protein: CASSGRTGPSPPYGYTF

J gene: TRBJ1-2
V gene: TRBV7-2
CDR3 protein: CASSPEIDYTF

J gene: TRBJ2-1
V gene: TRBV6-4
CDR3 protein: CASSDSRQDYNEQFF

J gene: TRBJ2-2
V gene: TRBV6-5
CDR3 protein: CASSPSGANGELFF

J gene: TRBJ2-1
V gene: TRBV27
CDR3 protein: CASSFGGEGEQFF

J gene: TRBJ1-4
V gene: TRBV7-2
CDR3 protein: CASSSTGGINEKLFF

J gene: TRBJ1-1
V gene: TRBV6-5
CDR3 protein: CASSLIHRGNTEAFF

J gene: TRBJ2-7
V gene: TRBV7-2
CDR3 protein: CASSLGSQGFEQYF

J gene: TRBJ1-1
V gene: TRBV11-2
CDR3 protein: CASSLYRQPQVVGETEAFF